The rows below give T cell receptor beta chains drawn from one sample of a study of T-cell memory formation after mild COVID-19. TCRdb reprocessed the 5' RACE reads via MiXCR and lists one record per CDR3 protein. The data hold about 250,000 distinct CDR3 sequences, with less than 20% observed a single time. The sequencing input was PBMCs or a T cell subset sorted from them (not recorded which). The origin of the receptors is an adult woman who had mild COVID-19 (a few samples of this study predate the infection). Cell type and time point are not known. Both conserved end residues are part of each CDR3. The D gene is left open where the match is weak. For some rows the clone size is stated as once, few or many, or as a class when expanded; others skip it.

V	J	D	size	DNA	CDR3
TRBV3-1	TRBJ2-2	.	.	TGTGCCAGCAGCGTCGGCGGTAACCCCGGGGAGCTGTTTTTT	CASSVGGNPGELFF
TRBV5-5	TRBJ2-3	TRBD2	.	TGTGCCAGCAGCTTTCAGCGGGGGGGCTCAAGCGCAGATACGCAGTATTTT	CASSFQRGGSSADTQYF
TRBV7-6	TRBJ1-4	.	.	TGTGCCAGCAGCTTAGCGGGGATTGATGAAAAACTGTTTTTT	CASSLAGIDEKLFF
TRBV7-9	TRBJ1-2	.	few	TGTGCCAGCAGCTGGGATGAAATTTATGGCTACACCTTC	CASSWDEIYGYTF
TRBV12-3/TRBV12-4	TRBJ1-1	TRBD1	.	TGTGCCAGCAGTCCACCGGGACAGGGAGTTGTGGCTTTCTTT	CASSPPGQGVVAFF
TRBV3-2	TRBJ1-1	.	few	TGTGCCAGCAGCCAAGATCTGGGGGGCTATCTGGACACTGAAGCTTTCTTT	CASSQDLGGYLDTEAFF
TRBV3-1	TRBJ1-4	.	few	TGTGCCAGCAGCCAACAGGGGATTGAAAAACTGTTTTTT	CASSQQGIEKLFF
TRBV4-3	TRBJ2-7	.	many	TGCGCCAGCAGCCCCACGCTGGCTAGAGCGGTCGAGCAGTACTTC	CASSPTLARAVEQYF
TRBV12-3/TRBV12-4	TRBJ2-7	TRBD1	few	TGTGCCAGCAGCTTTGGCCATGGGACAGTTTCCTACGAGCAGTACTTC	CASSFGHGTVSYEQYF
TRBV5-1	TRBJ1-1	.	few	TGCGCCAGCAGCTTGGTGCACACTGAAGCTTTCTTT	CASSLVHTEAFF
TRBV19	TRBJ1-1	TRBD1	.	TGTGCCAGTAACGACAGGGCGCAGCATCTCACTGAAGCTTTCTTT	CASNDRAQHLTEAFF
TRBV6-2/TRBV6-3	TRBJ1-2	.	.	TGTGCCAGCAGTTCCAGGGGAACGAGTGTTTCCTATGGCTACACCTTC	CASSSRGTSVSYGYTF
TRBV20-1	TRBJ2-7	TRBD2	.	TGCAGTGCTAGAACTCCTAGCGGTTGGCCTTACTACGAGCAGTACTTC	CSARTPSGWPYYEQYF
TRBV2	TRBJ2-2	.	few	TGTGCCAGCAGACCCAGCCTGGGAACCGGGGAGCTGTTTTTT	CASRPSLGTGELFF
TRBV18	TRBJ1-6	.	.	TGTGCCAGCTCACCAGAGGTGGACCGTAATTCACCCCTCCACTTT	CASSPEVDRNSPLHF
TRBV7-9	TRBJ2-5	TRBD2	few	TGTGCCAGCTTTATAGCGGGAGGTCAAGAGACCCAGTACTTC	CASFIAGGQETQYF
TRBV5-1	TRBJ2-2	.	many	TGCGCCAGCACCGCTTACCGGGGACTGGAGAACACCGGGGAGCTGTTTTTT	CASTAYRGLENTGELFF
TRBV5-1	TRBJ1-1	.	few	TGCGCCAGCAGCTTAACTCAGAACACTGAAGCTTTCTTT	CASSLTQNTEAFF
TRBV15	TRBJ2-7	.	.	TGTGCCACCAGCAGAGATCGGGGACGGAGCACACACTACGAGCAGTACTTC	CATSRDRGRSTHYEQYF
TRBV5-1	TRBJ2-3	.	.	TGCGCCAGCAGCTTAGAGATGCAAGATACGCAGTATTTT	CASSLEMQDTQYF
TRBV3-1	TRBJ1-1	.	few	TGTGCCAGCAGCCAAGAAGCACCCTTGCAAGCTTTCTTT	CASSQEAPLQAFF
TRBV4-1	TRBJ2-7	TRBD1	.	TGCGCCAGCAGCCACACCGCCGGGACAGCCGACTACGAGCAGTACTTC	CASSHTAGTADYEQYF
TRBV2	TRBJ1-2	.	few	TGTGCCAGCGGACGGCCGAACTATGGCTACACCTTC	CASGRPNYGYTF
TRBV5-6	TRBJ2-7	TRBD1	.	TGTGCCAGCAGCTTCCTCGACAGGGTGTCGGGCGAGCAGTACTTC	CASSFLDRVSGEQYF
TRBV7-9	TRBJ2-3	TRBD2	few	TGTGCCAGCAGCTCGGTTGGGAGGGCCCCAACAGATACGCAGTATTTT	CASSSVGRAPTDTQYF
TRBV24-1	TRBJ1-2	.	.	TGTGCCACCAGTGAATCCGCAGGATTTGGCTACACCTTC	CATSESAGFGYTF
TRBV7-2	TRBJ2-3	TRBD1	many	TGTGCCAGCAGCTTCCGCCCTACAGGGGCCGGCACAGATACGCAGTATTTT	CASSFRPTGAGTDTQYF
TRBV5-1	TRBJ1-1	.	few	TGCGCCAGCAGCTTGCGCAGGGAGGAAGCTTTCTTT	CASSLRREEAFF
TRBV5-1	TRBJ2-1	.	few	TGCGCCAGCAGCTTGGAGGGTCCCTCCTACAATGAGCAGTTCTTC	CASSLEGPSYNEQFF
TRBV20-1	TRBJ2-7	TRBD1	few	TGCAGTGGGACGACAGGGGCATACGAGCAGTACTTC	CSGTTGAYEQYF
TRBV24-1	TRBJ1-2	.	many	TGTGCCACCAGTGAAACAGGTTCCTATGGCTACACCTTC	CATSETGSYGYTF
TRBV3-1	TRBJ2-3	.	many	TGTGCCAGCAGTCCCGGACTGGCAGATACGCAGTATTTT	CASSPGLADTQYF
TRBV20-1	TRBJ2-4	TRBD1	many	TGCAGTGCTATCCCACAGGGGCTTGCCAAAAACATTCAGTACTTC	CSAIPQGLAKNIQYF
TRBV12-3/TRBV12-4	TRBJ1-1	.	once	TGTGCCAGCAGGGCTCAGGCGAACACTGAAGCTTTCTTT	CASRAQANTEAFF
TRBV2	TRBJ1-2	.	.	TGTGCCAGCAGTGCGGTACAGAACTATGGCTACACCTTC	CASSAVQNYGYTF
TRBV6-1	TRBJ2-5	TRBD2	.	TGTGCCAGCACTCCTAGGATGGGGAGGGGCCAAGAGACCCAGTACTTC	CASTPRMGRGQETQYF
TRBV7-8	TRBJ2-7	TRBD2	few	TGTGCCAGCAGCTTAGTAGCGGGTTCGGGCCTTTCGGGTAGTTCCTACGAGCGGTACTTC	CASSLVAGSGLSGSSYERYF
TRBV5-5	TRBJ2-2	.	few	TGTGCCAGCAGCAAAAGGGGGGGGCAGGGCGCGAACACCGGGGAGCTGTTTTTT	CASSKRGGQGANTGELFF
TRBV25-1	TRBJ1-4	.	few	TGTGCCAGCAGGGCCTACAATCTGGGGAATGAAAAACTGTTTTTT	CASRAYNLGNEKLFF
TRBV2	TRBJ2-7	.	.	TGTGCCAGTGGAACCGGGTCTCTCTACGAGCAGTACTTC	CASGTGSLYEQYF
TRBV4-3	TRBJ1-5	.	few	TGCGCCAGCAGCCAAGATTTCCGCGGGCAGCCCCAGCATTTT	CASSQDFRGQPQHF
TRBV18	TRBJ2-3	TRBD1	.	TGTGCCAGCTCACCGCGCAGGACAGGGACAGATACGCAGTATTTT	CASSPRRTGTDTQYF
TRBV24-1	TRBJ2-1	TRBD1	.	TGTGCCACCAGTGATTTTCCTGGGACAGGGAAGACACATGAGCAGTTCTTC	CATSDFPGTGKTHEQFF
TRBV6-2/TRBV6-3	TRBJ2-7	.	.	TGTGCCAGCAGTTACCCCTCATTCCTACGGTACTTC	CASSYPSFLRYF
TRBV5-4	TRBJ2-4	TRBD1	.	TGTGCCAGCAGCCCGGGACAGCCTGGAGCCAAAAACATTCAGTACTTC	CASSPGQPGAKNIQYF
TRBV5-6	TRBJ1-6	TRBD1	many	TGTGCCAGCAGCCAACAGGGGCGGACGAATTCACCCCTCCACTTT	CASSQQGRTNSPLHF
TRBV2	TRBJ2-2	.	few	TGTGCCAGCAGTGCAGGGTTCACCGGGGAGCTGTTTTTT	CASSAGFTGELFF
TRBV19	TRBJ2-2	.	few	TGTGCCAGTAGTATAGATAGGAGACAGGCGAACACCGGGGAGCTGTTTTTT	CASSIDRRQANTGELFF
TRBV18	TRBJ2-1	.	many	TGTGCCAGCTCACCGTTGGCAGGGGCCTACAATGAGCAGTTCTTC	CASSPLAGAYNEQFF
TRBV29-1	TRBJ1-2	TRBD1	many	TGCAGCGTTGAACCAGCGGGACAGGGTTATGGCTACACCTTC	CSVEPAGQGYGYTF
TRBV6-6	TRBJ1-1	.	few	TGTGCCAGCAGTTATATTTTCGGGGGGAAGGTCAGGGAAGCTTTCTTT	CASSYIFGGKVREAFF
TRBV12-3/TRBV12-4	TRBJ1-2	.	.	TGTGCCAGCACTTTCTCGGTCAGGGCCCCGCGGTACACCTTC	CASTFSVRAPRYTF
TRBV6-5	TRBJ1-5	TRBD1	many	TGTGCCAGCAGTTCCGGACAGGTCAGCAATCAGCCCCAGCATTTT	CASSSGQVSNQPQHF
TRBV20-1	TRBJ2-5	.	few	TGCAGTGCCCCGGCCGGGGCTGGGGAGACCCAGTACTTC	CSAPAGAGETQYF